The next 21 T cell receptor beta chains were all read from a single sample in a study of Ad26.COV2.S vaccination and SARS-CoV-2 variants. The treatment here: roughly 20 received Ad26.COV2.S at low or high dose, single or two shots; several received placebo; per-sample allocation not given. Day 63 following the first vaccine or placebo injection was when the samples were taken. Generated by immunoSEQ multiplex PCR, the TCRdb table keeps only in-frame clones and is missing some. The sample contains 440,000 or so clones, roughly 87% of which appear only once. Sequenced material: peripheral blood, taken in a trial of Ad26.COV2.S vaccine versus placebo. The receptors come from a person between 18 and 59 years old who received the Ad26.COV2.S COVID-19 vaccine or a placebo.

The chain is built from TRBV11-2 and TRBJ2-1, with D perhaps matching TRBD2 (6 bases). V shed 5 bases and J shed 7 bases, with 12 bases lying between them. Germline-derived CDR1 and CDR2 are SGHAT and FQNNGV. CDR3 size: 13 residues. CDR3 amino acids: CASSDRRENEQFF. The CDR3 DNA follows: TGTGCCAGCAGCGACCGGAGGGAGAATGAGCAGTTCTTC.

The rearrangement joins TRBV5-1 to TRBJ2-1, with TRBD2 matching 7 bases. Trimming removed 1 base from V and 0 bases from J; junction bases left unmatched: 1. The CDR3 contains 15 residues. Germline lookup yields CDR1 SGHRS and CDR2 YFSETQ. For the CDR3, the DNA is TGCGCCAGCAGCTTGTCGGGAGGCTCCTACAATGAGCAGTTCTTC. Translating it yields CASSLSGGSYNEQFF.

The chain joins TRBV28 to TRBJ1-1; D possibly corresponds to TRBD1 (6 bases). CDR1 is MDHEN, CDR2 SYDVKM, per germline. V lost 2 bases, J lost 10 bases, and 11 bases lay in between. The CDR3 contains 12 residues. CDR3 loop: CASSLVQGRAFF. CDR3 DNA: TGTGCCAGCAGTTTAGTGCAGGGGAGAGCTTTCTTT.

V usage is TRBV5-1 and J usage is TRBJ1-4; D not certain. The germline V and J ends were trimmed by 0 bases and 3 bases, with 6 bases remaining between them. The germline CDR1 and CDR2 sequences are SGHRS and YFSETQ. The CDR3 is 14 amino acids. The CDR3 here is CASSLEGSNEKLFF. The CDR3 DNA reads TGCGCCAGCAGCTTGGAGGGATCTAATGAAAAACTGTTTTTT.

The chain is built from TRBV9 and TRBJ2-5; maybe TRBD2 (6 bases). Trimming took 4 bases from V and 0 from J, leaving 13 bases between them. The length of the CDR3 is 15 residues. The germline CDR1 and CDR2 sequences are SGDLS and YYNGEE. CDR3 coding DNA: TGTGCCAGCAGCCCAGGGCGGAGGGACCAAGAGACCCAGTACTTC. The encoded protein is CASSPGRRDQETQYF.

This clone was seen only once. This chain uses TRBV9 with TRBJ2-3; 8 bases are shared with TRBD1. The CDR3 sequence is 16 residues long. Per germline, CDR1 SGDLS and CDR2 YYNGEE. With V trimmed by 0 bases and J by 11 bases, 14 bases remained unmatched. In nucleotides, the CDR3 is TGTGCCAGCAGCGTAGTGGCCGGACAGGGAGATCAGTGGCAGTATTTT. Its translation is CASSVVAGQGDQWQYF.

The V and J genes are TRBV3-1 (or the pseudogene TRBV3-2) and TRBJ2-1; TRBD2 matches 7 bases. In germline, CDR1 is LGHDT, CDR2 YNNKEL (reference sequence). V shed 1 base and J 9 bases; nucleotides not matched to a gene: 12. The CDR3 spans 16 residues. The CDR3: CASSQGRTGGNGEQFF. The CDR3 coding sequence is TGTGCCAGCAGCCAAGGGCGGACGGGAGGTAATGGTGAGCAGTTCTTC.

The CDR3, as DNA: TGTGCCATCAGTGAGGACAGGAGCACCGGGGAGCTGTTTTTT. This translates into CAISEDRSTGELFF. V is TRBV10-3 and J is TRBJ2-2, with D perhaps TRBD1 (6 bases). Trimming removed 2 bases at V and 4 bases at J, with 8 bases between. Germline CDR1 and CDR2: ENHRY and SYGVKD. This CDR3 comprises 14 residues.

A remark on this clone: In the same sample, other DNA sequences code for this CDR3. This chain uses TRBV27 with TRBJ2-5; 11 bases agree with TRBD1. Germline CDR1 MNHEY, CDR2 SMNVEV (reference sequence). CDR3 size: 14 residues. V shed 4 bases and J 4 bases; nucleotides not matched to a gene: 2. The CDR3, as DNA: TGTGCCAGCAGTTCGGGACAGGGGGGAGAGACCCAGTACTTC. Its protein is CASSSGQGGETQYF.

The chain employs TRBV3-1 (or the pseudogene TRBV3-2) and TRBJ2-3, with 8 bases aligning to TRBD2. From germline, CDR1 is LGHDT and CDR2 YNNKEL (reference sequence). Trimming removed 7 bases from V and 1 base from J; junction bases left unmatched: 7. The CDR3 runs to 15 residues. The CDR3 nucleotides read TGTGCCAGCAACCCCAGCGGGAGTGGCACAGATACGCAGTATTTT. Translating gives CASNPSGSGTDTQYF.

V and J are TRBV20-1 and TRBJ1-2; D ambiguous. V was trimmed by 2 bases and J by 4 bases, leaving 5 bases between them. The V gene's germline CDR1 is DFQATT and CDR2 SNEGSKA (reference sequence). The CDR3 has 11 residues. CDR3 protein: CSARPLYGYTF. In DNA form, the CDR3 reads TGCAGTGCTAGACCACTCTATGGCTACACCTTC.

The chain couples TRBV5-5 to TRBJ2-2; 7 bases align to TRBD1. The CDR3 totals 16 residues. Germline CDR1 and CDR2: SGHKS and YYEKEE (reference sequence). Trimming cost V 5 bases and J 1 base; bases outside gene matches: 8. CDR3 region: CASRPRQGENTGELFF. The CDR3 bases are TGTGCCAGCAGACCCCGACAGGGAGAGAACACCGGGGAGCTGTTTTTT.

The gene calls are TRBV19 and TRBJ2-3, with D possibly being TRBD2 (5 bases). Germline V CDR1 and CDR2: LNHDA, SQIVND (reference sequence). Trimming removed 4 bases at V and 0 bases at J, with 11 bases between. This CDR3 region has 15 residues. The CDR3 spells CASSRWRTSTDTQYF. The CDR3 bases are TGTGCCAGTAGTAGATGGAGGACTAGCACAGATACGCAGTATTTT.

The chain carries TRBV5-1 and TRBJ2-2; TRBD2 is a possible D gene (6 bases). The length of the CDR3 is 13 residues. V was cut by 3 bases and J by 3 bases, with 6 bases left in between. Germline V CDR1 and CDR2: SGHRS, YFSETQ. The CDR3 region has the DNA TGCGCCAGCAGCTGGGGGGACACCGGGGAGCTGTTTTTT. Residues: CASSWGDTGELFF.

The rearrangement uses TRBV5-4 and TRBJ2-1; 11 bases fit TRBD1. V lost 0 bases and J lost 5; bases outside the gene matches: 1. The CDR3 totals 15 residues. Germline loops: CDR1 SGHNT, CDR2 YYREEE (reference sequence). CDR3: CASSLGDRGDNEQFF. The CDR3 nucleotides are TGTGCCAGCAGCTTGGGGGACAGGGGGGACAATGAGCAGTTCTTC. The full variable domain, its missing parts supplied by reference TRBV5-4 and TRBJ2-1, is ETGVTQSPTHLIKTRGQQVTLRCSSQSGHNTVSWYQQALGQGPQFIFQYYREEENGRGNFPPRFSGLQFPNYSSELNVNALELDDSALYLCASSLGDRGDNEQFFGPGTRLTVL.

This rearrangement joins TRBV7-9 to TRBJ2-3; D not certain. CDR1 and CDR2 (germline): SEHNR, FQNEAQ (reference sequence). The CDR3 loop spans 13 amino acids. With 5 bases removed from V and 4 bases from J, the gap between germline ends came to 10 bases. The CDR3: CASSPRRSDTQYF. Here the CDR3 DNA reads TGTGCCAGCAGCCCCCGCCGCTCAGATACGCAGTATTTT.

The chain employs TRBV30 and TRBJ2-2; D gene ambiguous. Germline CDR1 and CDR2: GTSNPN and SVGIG (reference sequence). CDR3 length: 12 residues. V lost 3 bases to trimming and J lost 7 bases, with 9 bases between them. The CDR3 bases are TGTGCCTGGAGGGCCCCCCACGGGGAGCTGTTTTTT. Its protein product is CAWRAPHGELFF. The full variable domain, in which reference TRBV30 and TRBJ2-2 provide the parts outside the CDR3, is SQTIHQWPATLVQPVGSPLSLECTVEGTSNPNLYWYRQAAGRGLQLLFYSVGIGQISSEVPQNLSASRPQDRQFILSSKKLLLSDSGFYLCAWRAPHGELFFGEGSRLTVL.

The chain joins TRBV4-2 to TRBJ2-1; D unresolved. Germline assignment: CDR1 LGHNA and CDR2 YNFKEQ. The CDR3 is 14 residues long. The V and J ends lost 0 bases and 2 bases respectively, with 5 bases between them. The CDR3 DNA sequence: TGTGCCAGCAGCCAAGAACGGACCTACAATGAGCAGTTCTTC. This gives the protein CASSQERTYNEQFF.

This chain uses TRBV7-9 with TRBJ2-3; TRBD2 matches 11 bases. CDR3 length: 15 residues. Germline lookup yields CDR1 SEHNR and CDR2 FQNEAQ (reference sequence). Trimming took 9 bases from V and 0 from J; bases not matched to a gene: 5. CDR3 bases: TGTGCCAGTGACGGGACTAGCGGAAGCACAGATACGCAGTATTTT. This translates into CASDGTSGSTDTQYF.

The rearrangement joins TRBV10-3 to TRBJ2-7; D is perhaps TRBD1 or TRBD2 (5 bases each). The V end lost 0 bases, the J end lost 4 bases, and 19 bases lay between the germline ends. The CDR3 runs to 17 residues. Germline CDR1 and CDR2: ENHRY and SYGVKD. CDR3 nucleotide sequence: TGTGCCATCAGTGAGTCGTGGGTACCGGGACCGAAATACGAGCAGTACTTC. This codes for CAISESWVPGPKYEQYF.

The rearrangement joins TRBV7-2 to TRBJ2-1; weak D call: TRBD1 (6 bases). The V end was cut by 4 bases, the J end by 4 bases, with 11 bases between. This CDR3 is 14 amino acids long. CDR1 and CDR2 from the germline V gene are SGHTA and FQGNSA. CDR3 sequence (DNA): TGTGCCAGCAGCTCGGTGGACAGATACAATGAGCAGTTCTTC. It is translated as CASSSVDRYNEQFF. Based on the CDR3 plus reference TRBV7-2 and TRBJ2-1, the full variable domain is GAGVSQSPSNKVTEKGKDVELRCDPISGHTALYWYRQSLGQGLEFLIYFQGNSAPDKSGLPSDRFSAERTGGSVSTLTIQRTQQEDSAVYLCASSSVDRYNEQFFGPGTRLTVL.